This TCR beta chain derives from a study of blood T cell repertoires in COVID-19. TCRdb's table, derived via immunoSEQ multiplex PCR, lists solely in-frame clones and lacks some. Here the sample spans roughly 100,000 clones, about 80% being singletons. Germline V CDR1 and CDR2: MGHRA, YSYEKL. The CDR3 runs to 15 residues. Trimming pared 0 bases from V and 0 bases from J, leaving 8 bases between. This chain links TRBV4-1 with TRBJ1-1; D might be TRBD1 (5 bases). The sample consisted of peripheral blood. The TCR comes from a woman between 65 and 79 years old with acute or convalescent COVID-19. CDR3 sequence (DNA): TGCGCCAGCAGCCAAGATGGCAGGGTGAACACTGAAGCTTTCTTT. This sequence encodes CASSQDGRVNTEAFF.